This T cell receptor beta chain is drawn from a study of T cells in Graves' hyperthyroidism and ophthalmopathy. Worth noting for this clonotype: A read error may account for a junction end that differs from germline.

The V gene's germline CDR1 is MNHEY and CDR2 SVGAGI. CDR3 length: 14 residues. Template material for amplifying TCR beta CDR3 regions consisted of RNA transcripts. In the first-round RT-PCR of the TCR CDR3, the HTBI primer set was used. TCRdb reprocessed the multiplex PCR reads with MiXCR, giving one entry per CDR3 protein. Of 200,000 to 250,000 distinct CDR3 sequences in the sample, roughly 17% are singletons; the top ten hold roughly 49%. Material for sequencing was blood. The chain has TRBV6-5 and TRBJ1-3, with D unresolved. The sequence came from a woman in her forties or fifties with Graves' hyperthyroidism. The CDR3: CASSYGSSGDTIYF. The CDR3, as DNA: TGTGCCAGCAGTTACGGAAGCTCTGGAGACACCATATATTTT.